This is a list of T cell receptor beta chains from one sample in a study of T cell repertoires in cytomegalovirus infection. TCRdb called the reads again in MiXCR, with one record for every CDR3 protein. The sample yields almost 500,000 distinct CDR3 sequences, around 11% seen once. Specimen: PBMCs. These receptors all stem from a human donor in good health (CMV status not recorded). Some clones in this sample may be carry-over from other donors' samples. CDR3s include the opening cysteine and the closing phenylalanine or tryptophan. D genes are given only for firm matches. Part of the rows lack a size; the others show once, few, many or a class for expanded clones.

cdr3_nt,cdr3_aa,j_call,d_call,v_call,clone_size
TGTGCCAGCACCTCCGTGGACTATGGCTACACCTTC,CASTSVDYGYTF,TRBJ1-2,-,TRBV28,-
TGCAGTGCTGCCCCACAGGTCTACGAGCAGTACTTC,CSAAPQVYEQYF,TRBJ2-7,-,TRBV20-1,-
TGTGCCAGCAGCCAAAGCGCGGAGCAGTACTTC,CASSQSAEQYF,TRBJ2-7,-,TRBV3-1,few
TGCAGCGCCCTCGGGAGGTCCACTGAAGCTTTCTTT,CSALGRSTEAFF,TRBJ1-1,-,TRBV29-1,few
TGCGCCAGCAGTGAGACCTATACGCGGGACAGTAGGTACGAGCAGTACTTC,CASSETYTRDSRYEQYF,TRBJ2-7,-,TRBV10-2,many
TGCAGTGCTAGGGGGCCTAGCGGGAGTCTCGGGGGCAATGAGCAGTTCTTC,CSARGPSGSLGGNEQFF,TRBJ2-1,TRBD2,TRBV20-1,-
TGTGCCACCAGCCGCGTGACAGGGTCTGGAAACACCATATATTTT,CATSRVTGSGNTIYF,TRBJ1-3,TRBD1,TRBV15,few
TGCAGTGCTCTGGGGGAAAGCGGGAGGGCCGGGGGCACCGGGGAGCTGTTTTTT,CSALGESGRAGGTGELFF,TRBJ2-2,TRBD2,TRBV20-1,few
TGTGCCAGCAGCCCTAGAGAGGACAGGGGTTACGAGCAGTACTTC,CASSPREDRGYEQYF,TRBJ2-7,TRBD1,TRBV11-2,many
TGCGCCAGCTCTAATTGGGGACCAAACACCGGGGAGCTGTTTTTT,CASSNWGPNTGELFF,TRBJ2-2,-,TRBV5-1,many
TGCGCCAGCAGCTTTACCCGCCCCTACGAGCAGTACTTC,CASSFTRPYEQYF,TRBJ2-7,-,TRBV5-1,-
TGTGCCAGCAGTGAAGTCGGACCCTACGAGCAGTACTTC,CASSEVGPYEQYF,TRBJ2-7,-,TRBV6-1,few
TGTGCCAGCAGCCCTTCTAGCGGGAGCGATTACAATGAGCAGTTCTTC,CASSPSSGSDYNEQFF,TRBJ2-1,TRBD2,TRBV9,-
TGTGCCAGCAGGGGGGATAGGCCAACTGAAGCTTTCTTT,CASRGDRPTEAFF,TRBJ1-1,-,TRBV5-4,many
TGTGCCAGCAGCTCTTACCAGAACACCGGGGAGCTGTTTTTT,CASSSYQNTGELFF,TRBJ2-2,-,TRBV7-2,many
TGCAGTGCTAGAGGTGGACTAGCGGGGGAAAGAGGAGAGACCCAGTACTTC,CSARGGLAGERGETQYF,TRBJ2-5,TRBD2,TRBV20-1,many
TGTGCCAGCAGTTCGGACAGGGGTGAGCCCCAGCATTTT,CASSSDRGEPQHF,TRBJ1-5,TRBD1,TRBV2,many
TGCGCCAGCAGTCATTCCGGACAGTTCACAGATACGCAGTATTTT,CASSHSGQFTDTQYF,TRBJ2-3,-,TRBV23-1,many
TGTGCCAGCAGCGAAGGACAGGGACGTAACACTGAAGCTTTCTTT,CASSEGQGRNTEAFF,TRBJ1-1,TRBD1,TRBV7-3,many
TGTGCCAGCAGTTACTCCCTAGCGGGAGGGTTTGAGCAGTTCTTC,CASSYSLAGGFEQFF,TRBJ2-1,TRBD2,TRBV6-5,many
TGTGCCAGTAGTATTTTGGGGGCGGGGCCAGATACGCAGTATTTT,CASSILGAGPDTQYF,TRBJ2-3,-,TRBV19,-
TGCGCCAGCAGCCTAATGGACGGCAAGCCCCAGCATTTT,CASSLMDGKPQHF,TRBJ1-5,-,TRBV4-1,many
TGTGCCAGCAGCCAAGAGGTACTAGCGGGAGATATAAATGAGCAGTTCTTC,CASSQEVLAGDINEQFF,TRBJ2-1,TRBD2,TRBV4-2,-
TGTGCCAGTAGCCAGGAATGGGCTAGCGGGCTGAGCTTCTACGAGCAGTACTTC,CASSQEWASGLSFYEQYF,TRBJ2-7,TRBD2,TRBV4-2,-
TGTGCCAGCACCCGGACAGGGAATAACTATGGCTACACCTTC,CASTRTGNNYGYTF,TRBJ1-2,TRBD1,TRBV12-3/TRBV12-4,few
TGCAGCGTCCCCCCCGGGTGGGGCACAGATACGCAGTATTTT,CSVPPGWGTDTQYF,TRBJ2-3,-,TRBV29-1,few
TGCGCCAGCAGCTTGCTCCTCACAGGGAGCTCCTACAATGAGCAGTTCTTC,CASSLLLTGSSYNEQFF,TRBJ2-1,-,TRBV5-1,-
TGTGCCAGCAAGGGGGGAGGCAATCAGCCCCAGCATTTT,CASKGGGNQPQHF,TRBJ1-5,-,TRBV12-3/TRBV12-4,many
TGTGCCAGCTCACCAGGAACAGAATTCACTGAAGCTTTCTTT,CASSPGTEFTEAFF,TRBJ1-1,-,TRBV18,-
TGTGCCAGCAGCTTATTTCGGGGACAGGGGGGCTACGAGCAGTACTTC,CASSLFRGQGGYEQYF,TRBJ2-7,TRBD1,TRBV7-8,many
TGTGCCAGCAGTTTGGGGGGGACAGGGGTCTCACCCCTCCACTTT,CASSLGGTGVSPLHF,TRBJ1-6,TRBD1,TRBV12-3/TRBV12-4,many
TGTGCCAGCAGTCCCGCGACAGGGGATGAGACCCAGTACTTC,CASSPATGDETQYF,TRBJ2-5,TRBD1,TRBV12-3/TRBV12-4,many
TGTGCCAGCCAGCACGCTGGGACAGGGGGGACCTATGGCTACACCTTC,CASQHAGTGGTYGYTF,TRBJ1-2,TRBD1,TRBV27,-
TGTGCCAGCAGCTTAGGGCAGGGGGCGGCCACTGAAGCTTTCTTT,CASSLGQGAATEAFF,TRBJ1-1,TRBD1,TRBV7-9,many